The clone carrying this TCR beta chain was detected a few times. Its target is unknown. Trimming left V 5 bases short and J 12 bases short, with 20 bases between. This CDR3 is built from 14 residues. Germline V gene sequence: CDR1 SGHAT, CDR2 FQNNGV. The sample comes from a study of T cells in Graves' hyperthyroidism and ophthalmopathy. The study's findings and limits: Blood shared most expanded thyroid clonotypes above 0.001.

RNA transcripts gave rise to amplified TCR beta CDR3 regions. Initially, a first-round RT-PCR of the TCR CDR3 employed the HTBI primer set. TCRdb used MiXCR to reprocess the multiplex PCR reads, holding one entry per CDR3 protein. The data contain 700,000 or so distinct CDR3 sequences, about 16% of them seen just once; the ten biggest clones take up under 9.5%. The gene calls are TRBV11-2 and TRBJ2-1; D gene unclear. The sample comprised blood. The TCR comes from a man between 18 and 29 years old with Graves' hyperthyroidism. CDR3 in amino acids: CASSPRPLPLGQFF. The CDR3, as DNA: TGTGCCAGCAGCCCACGCCCCCTCCCCCTGGGGCAGTTCTTC. Together with reference TRBV11-2 and TRBJ2-1, the CDR3 gives the full variable domain: EAGVAQSPRYKIIEKRQSVAFWCNPISGHATLYWYQQILGQGPKLLIQFQNNGVVDDSQLPKDRFSAERLKGVDSTLKIQPAKLEDSAVYLCASSPRPLPLGQFFGPGTRLTVL.